Shown below are 17 T cell receptor beta chains from a single sample sequenced in a study of blood T cell repertoires in COVID-19. Method: immunoSEQ multiplex PCR; TCRdb's copy keeps in-frame clones and lacks some. The sample yields hundreds of thousands of clones, around nine tenths seen once. Sequenced: peripheral blood. The receptors were sampled from an older man with acute or convalescent COVID-19.

The rearrangement joins TRBV19 to TRBJ1-2; 7 bases align to TRBD1. This CDR3 is built from 14 residues. The V segment lost 6 bases and the J segment 3 bases; nucleotides outside the gene matches: 7. Looked up from germline, CDR1 is LNHDA and CDR2 is SQIVND (reference sequence). The CDR3 DNA is TGTGCCAGTAGCGCAGGGGGGATAGACTATGGCTACACCTTC. As protein: CASSAGGIDYGYTF.

This clone has only one observation. This chain uses TRBV19 with TRBJ2-3; 7 nucleotides match TRBD1. Germline V gene lookup returns CDR1 LNHDA and CDR2 SQIVND (reference sequence). The V and J ends lost 1 base and 7 bases, in that order; junction bases with no gene match: 5. The CDR3 length is 14 residues. Here the CDR3 reads CASSIVGTAHTQYF. CDR3 in DNA: TGTGCCAGTAGTATAGTGGGGACAGCTCATACGCAGTATTTT.

The gene calls are TRBV3-1 (or the pseudogene TRBV3-2) and TRBJ1-2; TRBD1 matches 8 bases. V shed 4 bases and J 4 bases; nucleotides not matched to a gene: 5. The CDR3 sequence is 14 residues long. Germline V gene lookup returns CDR1 LGHDT and CDR2 YNNKEL (reference sequence). The CDR3 spells CASSRWDRSYGYTF. Here the CDR3 DNA reads TGTGCCAGCAGCCGCTGGGACAGGTCCTATGGCTACACCTTC.

The J gene is TRBJ1-1, the V gene TRBV4-1, with 11 bases identical to TRBD1. The CDR3 spans 15 residues. V gave up 4 bases and J gave up 7 bases; unmatched junction bases: 8. Germline CDR1 MGHRA, CDR2 YSYEKL. In DNA, the CDR3 is TGCGCCAGCAGCCTATCCGGACAGGGGGCGGGTGAAGCTTTCTTT. It specifies CASSLSGQGAGEAFF.

There are a few counts of this clone. This rearrangement joins TRBV2 to TRBJ1-5; possibly TRBD1 for D (5 bases). Germline V gives CDR1 SNHLY, CDR2 FYNNEI. The ends were cut back, 2 bases at V and 7 bases at J, with 12 bases in the middle. CDR3 length: 14 amino acids. The CDR3 loop reads CASSEQGEKQPQHF. Here the CDR3 DNA reads TGTGCCAGCAGTGAACAGGGTGAGAAACAGCCCCAGCATTTT.

This rearrangement joins TRBV6-5 to TRBJ1-1, with D unresolved. This CDR3 comprises 13 residues. The germline V gene has CDR1 MNHEY and CDR2 SVGAGI. V lost 0 bases to trimming and J lost 4 bases, with 6 bases between them. The CDR3 protein is CASSYSRTTEAFF. The CDR3 DNA reads as TGTGCCAGCAGTTACTCGCGAACCACTGAAGCTTTCTTT.

This clone was recorded at least ten times. This rearrangement joins TRBV28 to TRBJ1-6; possible D gene TRBD1, 5 bases. The germline CDR1 and CDR2 sequences are MDHEN and SYDVKM. This CDR3 comprises 14 residues. The germline V and J ends were trimmed by 2 bases and 6 bases, with 8 bases remaining between them. Written as DNA, the CDR3 is TGTGCCAGCAGTTTACGGACACTTAATTCACCCCTCCACTTT. This gives the protein CASSLRTLNSPLHF.

This clone came up a few times. The V and J genes are TRBV2 and TRBJ1-6; D is unresolved. CDR1 and CDR2 (germline): SNHLY, FYNNEI. V was clipped by 3 bases and J by 10 bases, with 13 bases between them. The CDR3 is 14 amino acids. The CDR3 spells CASSETSGRSPLHF. Written as DNA, the CDR3 is TGTGCCAGCAGTGAGACGTCAGGTCGCTCACCCCTCCACTTT. The full variable domain, with the rest looked up from reference TRBV2 and TRBJ1-6, is EPEVTQTPSHQVTQMGQEVILRCVPISNHLYFYWYRQILGQKVEFLVSFYNNEISEKSEIFDDQFSVERPDGSNFTLKIRSTKLEDSAMYFCASSETSGRSPLHFGNGTRLTVT.

CDR3 bases: TGCGCCAGCACAACTTCACAGGGACCTGAGCAGTTCTTC. Its protein product is CASTTSQGPEQFF. This rearrangement joins TRBV5-1 to TRBJ2-1; a weak D match, TRBD1 (6 bases). Trimming stripped 6 bases from V and 9 bases from J, with 16 bases between. Germline V gene lookup returns CDR1 SGHRS and CDR2 YFSETQ. The CDR3 sequence is 13 residues long.

In this sample, this clone turned up once. This chain uses TRBV24-1 with TRBJ2-2, with a tentative D call TRBD1 (6 bases). The CDR3 is 16 residues long. With 4 bases removed from V and 5 bases from J, the gap between germline ends came to 16 bases. Germline CDR1 and CDR2: KGHDR and SFDVKD. CDR3 coding DNA: TGTGCCACCAGTGACCACAGGGCAGGTGGGACCGGGGAGCTGTTTTTT. Its protein is CATSDHRAGGTGELFF.

The genes are TRBV9 and TRBJ1-2, with unresolved D. This CDR3 is built from 12 residues. Trimming cost V 0 bases and J 4 bases, with 4 bases left between them. Germline lookup yields CDR1 SGDLS and CDR2 YYNGEE. DNA of the CDR3: TGTGCCAGCAGCGTAGACGGCTATGGCTACACCTTC. This translates into CASSVDGYGYTF. Filled out from reference TRBV9 and TRBJ1-2, the complete variable domain reads DSGVTQTPKHLITATGQRVTLRCSPRSGDLSVYWYQQSLDQGLQFLIQYYNGEERAKGNILERFSAQQFPDLHSELNLSSLELGDSALYFCASSVDGYGYTFGSGTRLTVV.

CDR3 in DNA: TGTGCCAGTGCGTCCGGACAGGGAGGCTACAATGAGCAGTTCTTC. Translated, it gives CASASGQGGYNEQFF. This sequence joins TRBV19 and TRBJ2-1; TRBD1 aligns across 8 bases. With V trimmed by 8 bases and J by 3 bases, 9 bases remained unmatched. The CDR3 runs to 15 residues. The germline CDR1 and CDR2 sequences are LNHDA and SQIVND (reference sequence).

Here the CDR3 reads CASSGLGTGGTDTQYF. CDR3 in DNA: TGTGCCAGTAGTGGGCTCGGGACAGGGGGCACAGATACGCAGTATTTT. This chain connects TRBV19 to TRBJ2-3; TRBD1 matches 10 bases. The CDR3 runs to 16 residues. Germline CDR1 LNHDA, CDR2 SQIVND (reference sequence). V dropped 5 bases and J dropped 1; count of bases not matched to a gene: 6.

This rearrangement joins TRBV30 to TRBJ2-1; the match to TRBD2 covers 7 bases. The germline V gene has CDR1 GTSNPN and CDR2 SVGIG (reference sequence). This CDR3 region has 17 residues. The ends lost 0 bases at V and 8 bases at J; junction bases unmatched: 16. CDR3 bases: TGTGCCTGGAGTGTAGAGGTCCGGCGGGAGATCGACGATGAGCAGTTCTTC. It is translated as CAWSVEVRREIDDEQFF.

This clone has a handful of counts. The chain links TRBV2 to TRBJ1-2, with a tentative D call TRBD1 (5 bases). Trimming took off 0 bases at V and 8 bases at J, with 13 bases between the two ends. CDR1 is SNHLY, CDR2 FYNNEI, per germline. The CDR3 runs 14 residues. The CDR3 reads CASSEARTLNGYTF. The CDR3 DNA sequence: TGTGCCAGCAGTGAAGCGAGGACACTCAACGGCTACACCTTC.

The rearrangement links TRBV19 to TRBJ1-5, with D perhaps TRBD1 (6 bases). CDR3 length: 18 amino acids. Trimming removed 2 bases from V and 0 bases from J, with 17 bases in between. The V gene's germline CDR1 is LNHDA and CDR2 SQIVND (reference sequence). CDR3 nucleotide sequence: TGTGCCAGTAGTATAACCTCCGGACAGACTTATAGCAATCAGCCCCAGCATTTT. As protein: CASSITSGQTYSNQPQHF. The variable domain in full, completed from reference TRBV19 and TRBJ1-5, reads DGGITQSPKYLFRKEGQNVTLSCEQNLNHDAMYWYRQDPGQGLRLIYYSQIVNDFQKGDIAEGYSVSREKKESFPLTVTSAQKNPTAFYLCASSITSGQTYSNQPQHFGDGTRLSIL.

The chain employs TRBV18 and TRBJ2-5, with a tentative D call TRBD2 (6 bases). Per the germline V gene, CDR1 is KGHSH and CDR2 is LQKENI. The CDR3 runs 16 residues. Between the trimmed V and J ends, which lost 0 bases and 1 base, there was a span of 12 bases. CDR3 region: CASSPPLSAGQETQYF. The DNA of the CDR3 is TGTGCCAGCTCACCACCCTTGTCAGCGGGCCAAGAGACCCAGTACTTC. Variable domain in full (rest from reference TRBV18 and TRBJ2-5): NAGVMQNPRHLVRRRGQEARLRCSPMKGHSHVYWYRQLPEEGLKFMVYLQKENIIDESGMPKERFSAEFPKEGPSILRIQQVVRGDSAAYFCASSPPLSAGQETQYFGPGTRLLVL.